This T cell receptor (beta chain) came from a study of T-cell reconstitution after alpha-beta-depleted transplantation in children. Unique molecular identifiers were incorporated during preparation of the TCRbeta library. TCRdb called the PCR reads again in MiXCR, with one record for every CDR3 protein. The table includes about 440,000 distinct CDR3 sequences, around 46% detected once. Trimming cost V 7 bases and J 4 bases; bases outside gene matches: 9. CDR3 size: 15 residues. In germline, CDR1 is MNHNS, CDR2 SASEGT. General study points: There were reportedly several hundred expanded graft clones from which alpha-beta T cells came about two months after transplant. In some patients, recipient T cells and intrathymic progenitors surviving conditioning explained high day-60 diversity. Once a year had passed after transplant, T-cell counts and diversity came mostly from newly produced T cells.

About this clonotype: Its antigen remains unidentified.

This clonotype was sampled from a girl aged 2 to 10 with aplastic anemia, due to receive a stem cell transplant. Sequenced material: PBMCs, taken before TCRalphabeta/CD19-depleted stem cell transplant. The genes are TRBV6-1 and TRBJ2-3; 9 bases map to TRBD1. CDR3 DNA: TGTGCCAGCAACCTACAGGGGGCTAGCGCAGATACGCAGTATTTT. Its protein product is CASNLQGASADTQYF.